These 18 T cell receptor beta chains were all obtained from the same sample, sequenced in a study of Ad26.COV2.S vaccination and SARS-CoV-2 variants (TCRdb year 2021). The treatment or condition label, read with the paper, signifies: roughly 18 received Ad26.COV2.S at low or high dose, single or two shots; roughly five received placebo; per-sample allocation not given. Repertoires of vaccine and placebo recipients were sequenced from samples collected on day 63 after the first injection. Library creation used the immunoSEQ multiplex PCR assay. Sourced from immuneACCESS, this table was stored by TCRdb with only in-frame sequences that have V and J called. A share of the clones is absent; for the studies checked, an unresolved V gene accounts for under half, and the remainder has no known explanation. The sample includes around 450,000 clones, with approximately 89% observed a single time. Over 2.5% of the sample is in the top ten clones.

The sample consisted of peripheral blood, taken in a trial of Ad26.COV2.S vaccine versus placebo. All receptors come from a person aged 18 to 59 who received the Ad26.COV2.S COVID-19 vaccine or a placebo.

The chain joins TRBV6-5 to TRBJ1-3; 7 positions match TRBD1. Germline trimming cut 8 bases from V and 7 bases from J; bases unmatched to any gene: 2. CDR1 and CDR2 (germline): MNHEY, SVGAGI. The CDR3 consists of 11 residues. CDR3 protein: CASSTGNTIYF. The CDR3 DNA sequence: TGTGCCAGCTCGACAGGGAACACCATATATTTT.

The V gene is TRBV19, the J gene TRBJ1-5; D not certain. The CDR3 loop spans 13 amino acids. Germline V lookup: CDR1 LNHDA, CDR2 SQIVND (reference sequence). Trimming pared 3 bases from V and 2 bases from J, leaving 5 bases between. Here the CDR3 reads CASSIAGNQPQHF. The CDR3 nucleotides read TGTGCCAGTAGTATCGCGGGCAATCAGCCCCAGCATTTT. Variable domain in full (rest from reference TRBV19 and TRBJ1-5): DGGITQSPKYLFRKEGQNVTLSCEQNLNHDAMYWYRQDPGQGLRLIYYSQIVNDFQKGDIAEGYSVSREKKESFPLTVTSAQKNPTAFYLCASSIAGNQPQHFGDGTRLSIL.

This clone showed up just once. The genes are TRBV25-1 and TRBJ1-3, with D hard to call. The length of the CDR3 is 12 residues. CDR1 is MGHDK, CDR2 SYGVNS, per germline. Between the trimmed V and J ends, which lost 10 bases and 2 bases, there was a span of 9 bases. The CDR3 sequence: CATRATGNTIYF. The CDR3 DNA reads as TGTGCCACCCGGGCTACTGGAAACACCATATATTTT. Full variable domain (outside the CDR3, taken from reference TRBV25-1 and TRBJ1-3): EADIYQTPRYLVIGTGKKITLECSQTMGHDKMYWYQQDPGMELHLIHYSYGVNSTEKGDLSSESTVSRIRTEHFPLTLESARPSHTSQYLCATRATGNTIYFGEGSWLTVV.

The CDR3 DNA is TGCGCCAGCAGCTTGGAAGTTAGCGGGAACACAGATACGCAGTATTTT. The encoded protein is CASSLEVSGNTDTQYF. The chain carries TRBV5-1 and TRBJ2-3; 8 bases line up with TRBD2. The CDR3 runs 16 residues. The trim removed 0 bases at V and 2 bases at J, leaving 5 bases unmatched. CDR1 and CDR2 (germline): SGHRS, YFSETQ.

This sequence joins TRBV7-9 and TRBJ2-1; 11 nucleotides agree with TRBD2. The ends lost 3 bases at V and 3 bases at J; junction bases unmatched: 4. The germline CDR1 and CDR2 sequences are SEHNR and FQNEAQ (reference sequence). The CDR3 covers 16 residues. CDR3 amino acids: CASSFRLAGFYNEQFF. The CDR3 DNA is TGTGCCAGCAGCTTTCGACTAGCGGGGTTCTACAATGAGCAGTTCTTC.

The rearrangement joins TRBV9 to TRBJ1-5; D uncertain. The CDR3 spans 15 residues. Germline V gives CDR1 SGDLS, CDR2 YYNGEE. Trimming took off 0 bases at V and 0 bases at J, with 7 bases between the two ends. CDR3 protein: CASSVGVASNQPQHF. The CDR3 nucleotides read TGTGCCAGCAGCGTAGGAGTGGCTAGCAATCAGCCCCAGCATTTT.

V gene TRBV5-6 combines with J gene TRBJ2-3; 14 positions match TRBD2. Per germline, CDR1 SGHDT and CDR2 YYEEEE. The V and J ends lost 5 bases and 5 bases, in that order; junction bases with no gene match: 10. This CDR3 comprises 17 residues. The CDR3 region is CASRATSGGAWIDTQYF. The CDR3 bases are TGTGCCAGCAGAGCGACTAGCGGGGGGGCTTGGATAGATACGCAGTATTTT.

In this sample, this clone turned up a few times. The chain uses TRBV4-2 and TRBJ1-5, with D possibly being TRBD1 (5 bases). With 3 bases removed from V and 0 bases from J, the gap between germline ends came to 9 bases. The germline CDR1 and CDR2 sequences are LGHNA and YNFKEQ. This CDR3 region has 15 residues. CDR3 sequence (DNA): TGTGCCAGCAGCCAGAGACAGAATAGCAATCAGCCCCAGCATTTT. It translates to CASSQRQNSNQPQHF.

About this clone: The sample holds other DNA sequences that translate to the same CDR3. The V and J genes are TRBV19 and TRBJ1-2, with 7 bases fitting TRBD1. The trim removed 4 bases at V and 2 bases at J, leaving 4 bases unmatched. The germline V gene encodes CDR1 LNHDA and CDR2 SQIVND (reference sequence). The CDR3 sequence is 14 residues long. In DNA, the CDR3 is TGTGCCAGTAGTAGACAGGGCGCAAACTATGGCTACACCTTC. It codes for CASSRQGANYGYTF.

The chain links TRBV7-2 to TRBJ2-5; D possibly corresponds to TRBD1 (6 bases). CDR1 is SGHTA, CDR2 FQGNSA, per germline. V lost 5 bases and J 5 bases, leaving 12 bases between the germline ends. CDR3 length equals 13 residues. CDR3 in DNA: TGTGCCAGCAGCGACGGACAGCTTGAGACCCAGTACTTC. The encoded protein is CASSDGQLETQYF. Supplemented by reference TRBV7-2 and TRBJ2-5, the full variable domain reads GAGVSQSPSNKVTEKGKDVELRCDPISGHTALYWYRQSLGQGLEFLIYFQGNSAPDKSGLPSDRFSAERTGGSVSTLTIQRTQQEDSAVYLCASSDGQLETQYFGPGTRLLVL.

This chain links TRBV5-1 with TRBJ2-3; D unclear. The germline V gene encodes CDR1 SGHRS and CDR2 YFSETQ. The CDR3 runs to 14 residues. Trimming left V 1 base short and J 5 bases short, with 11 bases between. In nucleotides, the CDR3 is TGCGCCAGCAGCTTGACCCTAGAGAGAGATACGCAGTATTTT. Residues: CASSLTLERDTQYF.

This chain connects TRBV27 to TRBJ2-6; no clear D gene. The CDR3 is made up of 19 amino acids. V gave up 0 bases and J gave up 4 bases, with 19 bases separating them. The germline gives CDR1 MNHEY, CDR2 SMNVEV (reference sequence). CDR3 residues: CASSLSFLPGLYGANVLTF. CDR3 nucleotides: TGTGCCAGCAGTTTATCCTTCCTGCCAGGCCTTTACGGGGCCAACGTCCTGACTTTC. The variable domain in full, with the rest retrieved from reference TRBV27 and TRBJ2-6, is EAQVTQNPRYLITVTGKKLTVTCSQNMNHEYMSWYRQDPGLGLRQIYYSMNVEVTDKGDVPEGYKVSRKEKRNFPLILESPSPNQTSLYFCASSLSFLPGLYGANVLTFGAGSRLTVL.

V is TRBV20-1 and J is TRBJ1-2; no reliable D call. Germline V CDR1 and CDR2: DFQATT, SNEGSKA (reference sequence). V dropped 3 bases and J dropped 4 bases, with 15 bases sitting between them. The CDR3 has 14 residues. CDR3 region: CSASWRATFYGYTF. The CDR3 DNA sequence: TGCAGTGCTAGTTGGAGGGCAACCTTCTATGGCTACACCTTC.

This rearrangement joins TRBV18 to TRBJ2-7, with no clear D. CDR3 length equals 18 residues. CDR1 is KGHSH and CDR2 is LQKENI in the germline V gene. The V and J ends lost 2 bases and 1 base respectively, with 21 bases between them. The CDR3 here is CASSPFFQALGSSYEQYF. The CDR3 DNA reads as TGTGCCAGCTCACCATTCTTCCAGGCTTTAGGGTCTTCCTACGAGCAGTACTTC.

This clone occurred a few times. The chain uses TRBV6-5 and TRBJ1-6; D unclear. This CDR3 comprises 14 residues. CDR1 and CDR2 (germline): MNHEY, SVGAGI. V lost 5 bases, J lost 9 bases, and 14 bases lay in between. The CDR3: CASSNGVEGSPLHF. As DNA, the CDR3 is TGTGCCAGCAGTAACGGGGTTGAGGGTTCACCCCTCCACTTT.

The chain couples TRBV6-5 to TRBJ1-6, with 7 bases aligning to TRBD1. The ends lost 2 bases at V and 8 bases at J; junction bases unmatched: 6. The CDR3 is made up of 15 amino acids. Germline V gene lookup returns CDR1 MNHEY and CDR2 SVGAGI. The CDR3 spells CASSYQGGGYSPLHF. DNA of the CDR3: TGTGCCAGCAGTTACCAAGGGGGCGGGTATTCACCCCTCCACTTT.

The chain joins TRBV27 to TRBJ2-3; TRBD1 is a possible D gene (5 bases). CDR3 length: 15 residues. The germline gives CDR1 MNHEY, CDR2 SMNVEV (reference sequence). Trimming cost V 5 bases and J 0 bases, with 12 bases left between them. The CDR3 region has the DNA TGTGCCAGCAGTACATGGACAAGAAGCACAGATACGCAGTATTTT. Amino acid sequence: CASSTWTRSTDTQYF.

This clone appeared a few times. Here the CDR3 reads CAFTPGSGNQPQHF. CDR3 DNA sequence: TGTGCCTTCACTCCAGGGTCGGGCAATCAGCCCCAGCATTTT. V is TRBV30 and J is TRBJ1-5; possibly TRBD1 for D (5 bases). The CDR3 length is 14 residues. Per the germline V gene, CDR1 is GTSNPN and CDR2 is SVGIG (reference sequence). V was pared by 7 bases and J by 2 bases, with 15 bases between.